The 16 T cell receptor beta chains below come from one sample, sequenced in a study of control samples from healthy donors and cancer patients. The method was immunoSEQ multiplex PCR; TCRdb's version includes in-frame clones alone and lacks a portion of them. The top ten clones hold about 40% of a sample with 120,000 or so clones, about 90% of them seen once. Sequencing was performed on blood. The receptors stem from a man aged 50 to 59 in good health.

The chain couples TRBV14 to TRBJ2-7; 9 bases match TRBD1. CDR3 length: 13 amino acids. The junction had 5 bases not matched to a gene; V was cut back by 4 bases and J by 7 bases. The V gene's germline CDR1 is SGHDN and CDR2 FVKESK. The CDR3 loop reads CASSPRQGGEQYF. CDR3 coding DNA: TGTGCCAGCAGCCCTAGACAGGGGGGGGAGCAGTACTTC.

Only one count was recorded for this clone. This chain uses TRBV7-2 with TRBJ1-2; 7 bases match TRBD1. Looked up from germline, CDR1 is SGHTA and CDR2 is FQGNSA. This CDR3 comprises 13 residues. The V gene end was trimmed by 7 bases and the J gene end by 4 bases; junction bases not matched to a gene: 6. DNA of the CDR3: TGTGCCAGCAACCCGGCAGGGGGCTATGGCTACACCTTC. It specifies CASNPAGGYGYTF.

The genes are TRBV6-5 and TRBJ2-3; 8 bases are a match to TRBD1. The CDR3 runs 14 residues. Germline lookup yields CDR1 MNHEY and CDR2 SVGAGI. Unmatched junction bases numbered 4, after V lost 6 bases and J lost 2 bases. The CDR3 reads CASRPGGNTDTQYF. Here the CDR3 DNA reads TGTGCCAGCAGGCCAGGGGGCAACACAGATACGCAGTATTTT.

This clone came up a few times. J is TRBJ2-5 and V is TRBV3-1 (or the pseudogene TRBV3-2); weak D call: TRBD2 (6 bases). Germline V CDR1 and CDR2: LGHDT, YNNKEL (reference sequence). V was trimmed by 5 bases and J by 6 bases, leaving 16 bases between them. The CDR3 runs 14 residues. Written as DNA, the CDR3 is TGTGCCAGCAGCTCCCTCCAACTAGCCAAGACCCAGTACTTC. It encodes CASSSLQLAKTQYF.

The chain couples TRBV5-1 to TRBJ2-3; 9 bases fit TRBD2. Germline values: CDR1 SGHRS, CDR2 YFSETQ. The CDR3 is made up of 18 amino acids. V gave up 3 bases and J gave up 6 bases; unmatched junction bases: 17. The CDR3 coding sequence is TGCGCCAGCAGCTCTCCCCGGGGCGCTTGGCGGGGGGGTGATACGCAGTATTTT. Its translation is CASSSPRGAWRGGDTQYF.

V gene TRBV4-3 combines with J gene TRBJ1-6; 7 bases are a match to TRBD1. With V trimmed by 4 bases and J by 5 bases, 2 bases remained unmatched. This CDR3 spans 14 amino acids. Looked up from germline, CDR1 is LGHNA and CDR2 is YSLEER. This CDR3 is CASSLGTDNSPLHF. For the CDR3, the DNA is TGCGCCAGCAGCCTCGGGACAGATAATTCACCCCTCCACTTT.

The chain couples TRBV27 to TRBJ2-1; 7 bases agree with TRBD1. The junction had 7 bases not matched to a gene; V was cut back by 3 bases and J by 2 bases. Germline CDR1 and CDR2: MNHEY and SMNVEV (reference sequence). The CDR3 is 16 residues long. The CDR3 spells CASSFGIRGTYNEQFF. The CDR3 DNA is TGTGCCAGCAGTTTTGGGATCAGGGGGACCTACAATGAGCAGTTCTTC.

This chain joins TRBV12-1 and TRBJ2-5; the table's D call TRBD1 went unverified against the DNA. TRBV12-1 is flagged as a pseudogene. The CDR3 is made up of 14 amino acids. CDR3 sequence reads: CASRTTGGGETQYF. CDR3 in DNA: TGTGCCAGCAGAACCACAGGGGGTGGGGAGACCCAGTACTTC.

CDR3 in DNA: TGTGCCAGCAGCTTAAGGGGACAGGGGATTGGCTACACCTTC. Protein product: CASSLRGQGIGYTF. The genes are TRBV13 and TRBJ1-2; 10 positions agree with TRBD1. V gave up 2 bases and J gave up 7 bases; unmatched junction bases: 4. There are 14 residues in the CDR3. Germline-derived CDR1 and CDR2 are PRHDT and FYEKMQ (reference sequence).

J is TRBJ2-5 and V is TRBV7-2, with 9 nucleotides matching TRBD2. The J segment lost 1 base and the V segment lost 6 bases, leaving 12 bases of the junction unmatched. The CDR3 extends over 17 amino acids. The V gene's germline CDR1 is SGHTA and CDR2 FQGNSA. DNA for the CDR3: TGTGCCAGCAGTCTAAGGTGGAGCGGGGGGTTCCAAGAGACCCAGTACTTC. Its translation: CASSLRWSGGFQETQYF.

The rearrangement uses TRBV7-8 and TRBJ1-1; a weak D match, TRBD1 (6 bases). Germline V CDR1 and CDR2: SGHVS, FQNEAQ. V was cut by 4 bases and J by 4 bases, with 10 bases left in between. The CDR3 loop spans 13 amino acids. The CDR3, as DNA: TGTGCCAGCAGCTCCTTGGGGGCCACTGAAGCTTTCTTT. Translating it yields CASSSLGATEAFF.

The J gene is TRBJ1-4, the V gene TRBV6-6; 7 bases line up with TRBD1. Germline V gene sequence: CDR1 MNHNY, CDR2 SVGAGI (reference sequence). The CDR3 consists of 14 residues. V shed 5 bases and J 5 bases; nucleotides not matched to a gene: 5. The CDR3, as DNA: TGTGCCAGCAGTCGCCCGGACAGGAATGAAAAACTGTTTTTT. This sequence encodes CASSRPDRNEKLFF.

The chain employs TRBV20-1 and TRBJ2-7, with 7 positions matching TRBD1. The CDR3 is 11 amino acids. Germline loops: CDR1 DFQATT, CDR2 SNEGSKA (reference sequence). With V trimmed by 5 bases and J by 4 bases, 2 bases remained unmatched. The CDR3 nucleotides read TGCAGTGCTGAACAGGGGTACGAGCAGTACTTC. It yields the protein CSAEQGYEQYF.

The CDR3 region has the DNA TGTGCCAGCAGCACAATTGGCTCTGGGGCCAACGTCCTGACTTTC. Translated: CASSTIGSGANVLTF. V usage is TRBV27 and J usage is TRBJ2-6; D ambiguous. The ends were cut back, 6 bases at V and 0 bases at J, with 9 bases in the middle. Germline CDR1 reads MNHEY; CDR2 reads SMNVEV (reference sequence). The CDR3 has 15 amino acids.

This clone has only a few counts. The CDR3 reads CSASPIRHSGNTIYF. Written as DNA, the CDR3 is TGCAGTGCTAGTCCCATTAGACATTCTGGAAACACCATATATTTT. This chain joins TRBV20-1 and TRBJ1-3; D is unresolved. CDR3 length: 15 amino acids. V lost 3 bases and J 1 base, leaving 13 bases between the germline ends. Looked up from germline, CDR1 is DFQATT and CDR2 is SNEGSKA (reference sequence).

This clone was detected once. The chain couples TRBV29-1 to TRBJ1-6; no reliable D call. From germline, CDR1 is SQVTM and CDR2 ANQGSEA. The CDR3 contains 14 residues. With 4 bases removed from V and 7 bases from J, the gap between germline ends came to 14 bases. CDR3 amino acids: CSVVAILKNSPLHF. CDR3 nucleotides: TGCAGCGTTGTGGCGATACTGAAAAATTCACCCCTCCACTTT.